In its sample, the clone carrying this T cell receptor beta chain was seen once. Its antigen is undetermined. Per germline, CDR1 KGHSH and CDR2 LQKENI. This CDR3 has 14 residues. V lost 1 base, J lost 5 bases, and 3 bases stayed unmatched. The data were obtained in a study of OX40 agonist ivuxolimab in advanced cancers. Turning to the study itself: Dose-escalation patients were diagnosed with hepatocellular carcinoma, melanoma, renal cell cancer or head and neck cancer. General study points: Dosing at 0.1 to 3.0 mg/kg was accompanied by clonal expansion of CD4+ and CD8+ blood T cells by week 6.

Only in-frame clones appear in the TCRdb table, and some are missing; sequencing was by immunoSEQ multiplex PCR. The data hold approximately 82,000 clones, with just over 85% observed a single time. This specimen consisted of CD4+ or CD8+ T cells sorted from blood, obtained in a trial of the OX40 agonist ivuxolimab. The source of this sequence is an adult with an advanced solid tumor such as melanoma, head and neck, liver or kidney cancer. V usage is TRBV18 and J usage is TRBJ1-1; 8 bases are shared with TRBD1. The CDR3 here is CASSPRQGATEAFF. The CDR3 DNA sequence: TGTGCCAGCTCACCACGGCAGGGGGCGACTGAAGCTTTCTTT.